One sample yielded the 2 T cell receptor beta chains listed below, sequenced in a study of T cell responses to AZD1222 COVID-19 vaccine. Profiled with immunoSEQ multiplex PCR; TCRdb holds only in-frame clones, not every one. The sample has around 190,000 clones; approximately 94% are singletons. The source was peripheral blood, collected 28 days after the second AZD1222 dose. The receptors originated from an adult who received the AZD1222 COVID-19 vaccine.

The gene calls are TRBV3-1 (or the pseudogene TRBV3-2) and TRBJ2-1; the match to TRBD1 covers 9 bases. This CDR3 is built from 17 residues. CDR1 LGHDT and CDR2 YNNKEL come from the germline V gene (reference sequence). J was trimmed by 6 bases and V by 0 bases; bases with no gene match: 9. As DNA, the CDR3 is TGTGCCAGCAGCCAAGATTTTCGCGGGACAGGGATCAATGAGCAGTTCTTC. It translates to CASSQDFRGTGINEQFF.

The chain employs TRBV25-1 and TRBJ2-5, with 8 bases that match TRBD1. CDR3 size: 13 residues. From germline, CDR1 is MGHDK and CDR2 SYGVNS. V lost 4 bases and J lost 2; bases outside the gene matches: 0. CDR3: CASSGTGQETQYF. Written as DNA, the CDR3 is TGTGCCAGCAGTGGGACAGGGCAAGAGACCCAGTACTTC.